What follows describes a single T cell receptor (beta chain). The data were taken from a study of blood T cell repertoires in COVID-19. In the study overall: COVID-19 samples from acute and convalescent phases originated in the United States, Italy and Spain.

Authors' methods: Estimates of nucleated cell counts were drawn from the amplification of reference gene primers. The method was immunoSEQ multiplex PCR; TCRdb's version includes in-frame clones alone and lacks a portion of them. Clone size and the V and J calls come from that table; the DNA yielded D and trimming. The table shows nearly 350,000 clones, with around 80% occurring only once. Germline V gene lookup returns CDR1 ENHRY and CDR2 SYGVKD. The V gene lost 6 bases and the J gene lost 1 base, with 12 bases spanning the gap. CDR3 length: 15 amino acids. The genes are TRBV10-3 and TRBJ2-2, with D tentatively TRBD1 (5 bases). Source material: peripheral blood. The sequence was obtained from a man aged 25 to 45 with active or convalescent COVID-19. The CDR3 DNA follows: TGTGCCATCAGGGGGCCTGGGCAGAACACCGGGGAGCTGTTTTTT. This encodes CAIRGPGQNTGELFF.